A selection of T cell receptor beta chains follows, all from one sample in a study of metastatic and nonmetastatic thyroid tumors. TCRdb re-processed the PCR reads through MiXCR. The table lists 15,000 to 20,000 clones, around a fifth of them singletons. The specimen was adjacent normal tissue. These TCRs come from a female donor with papillary thyroid cancer or a benign thyroid nodule (not recorded which). Some clones in this sample may be carry-over from other donors' samples. Both conserved end residues are part of each CDR3. Fields, in order: J gene, V gene, CDR3 protein.

>TRBJ1-6|TRBV6-1
CASSFRGGSYNSPLHF
>TRBJ1-1|TRBV20-1
CSAQQGSNTEAFF
>TRBJ1-1|TRBV30
CAWSTGLSHTEAFF
>TRBJ2-7|TRBV6-1
CASSAKGTGVYEQYF
>TRBJ1-5|TRBV24-1
CASGTPMDTSSNQPQHF
>TRBJ2-5|TRBV20-1
CSASGQGVRQETQYF
>TRBJ2-3|TRBV28
CASIPTGTGSTDTQYF
>TRBJ1-5|TRBV15
CATSRGTGKDQPQHF
>TRBJ2-1|TRBV28
CASSFGLAVANEQFF
>TRBJ1-2|TRBV20-1
CSAGGLLSGYTF
>TRBJ1-5|TRBV30
CAWSFPTSGREEPQHF
>TRBJ2-7|TRBV13
CASSLGTTFSYEQYF
>TRBJ2-7|TRBV5-1
CASSALAGGLYEQYF
>TRBJ2-1|TRBV6-6
CASSYFSEVSYNEQFF
>TRBJ2-3|TRBV7-2
CASSLGLAGGRSTDTQYF
>TRBJ2-2|TRBV6-2/TRBV6-3
CASRDGELFF
>TRBJ2-5|TRBV6-2/TRBV6-3
CASSHLGTGVETQYF
>TRBJ1-4|TRBV2
CASRRADLTWKKLFF
>TRBJ1-4|TRBV5-6
CASSTAGLGEKLFF
>TRBJ2-5|TRBV11-2
CASSQESVDQETQYF
>TRBJ1-2|TRBV9
CASSVDGRGGPPGYTF